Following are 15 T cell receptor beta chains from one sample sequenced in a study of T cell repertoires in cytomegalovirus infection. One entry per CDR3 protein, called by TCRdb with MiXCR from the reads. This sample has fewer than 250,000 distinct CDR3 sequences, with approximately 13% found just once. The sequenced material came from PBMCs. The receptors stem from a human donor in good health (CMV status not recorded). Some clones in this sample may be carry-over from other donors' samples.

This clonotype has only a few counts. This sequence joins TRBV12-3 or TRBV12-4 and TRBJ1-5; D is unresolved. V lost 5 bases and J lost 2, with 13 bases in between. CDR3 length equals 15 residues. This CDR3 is CASSPVRDGNQPQHF. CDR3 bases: TGTGCCAGCAGTCCTGTTCGGGATGGCAATCAGCCCCAGCATTTT.

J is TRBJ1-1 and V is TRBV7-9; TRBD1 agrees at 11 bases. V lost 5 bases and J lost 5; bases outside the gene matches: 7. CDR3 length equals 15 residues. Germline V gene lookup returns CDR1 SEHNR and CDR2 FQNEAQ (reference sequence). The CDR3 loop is CASSPPGTGGTEAFF. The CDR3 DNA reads TGTGCCAGCAGCCCGCCCGGGACAGGGGGGACTGAAGCTTTCTTT.

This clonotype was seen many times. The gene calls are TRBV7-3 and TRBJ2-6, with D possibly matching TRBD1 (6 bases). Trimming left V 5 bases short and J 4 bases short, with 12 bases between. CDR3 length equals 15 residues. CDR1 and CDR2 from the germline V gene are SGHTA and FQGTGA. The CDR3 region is CASSPKTGGANVLTF. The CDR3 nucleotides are TGTGCCAGCAGCCCCAAAACAGGGGGGGCCAACGTCCTGACTTTC.

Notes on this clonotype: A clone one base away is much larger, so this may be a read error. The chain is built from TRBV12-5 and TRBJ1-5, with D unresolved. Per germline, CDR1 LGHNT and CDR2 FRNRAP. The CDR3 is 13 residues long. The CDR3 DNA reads TGTGCTTGTGGTTTCAATAGCAATCAGCCCCAGCATTTT. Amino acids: CACGFNSNQPQHF.

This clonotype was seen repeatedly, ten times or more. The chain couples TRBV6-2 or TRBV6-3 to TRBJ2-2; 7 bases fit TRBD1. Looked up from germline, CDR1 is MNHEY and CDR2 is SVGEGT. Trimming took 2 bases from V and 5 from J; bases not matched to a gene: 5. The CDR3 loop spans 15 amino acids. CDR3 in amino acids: CASSYDTRGTGELFF. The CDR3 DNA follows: TGTGCCAGCAGTTACGACACCAGGGGGACCGGGGAGCTGTTTTTT.

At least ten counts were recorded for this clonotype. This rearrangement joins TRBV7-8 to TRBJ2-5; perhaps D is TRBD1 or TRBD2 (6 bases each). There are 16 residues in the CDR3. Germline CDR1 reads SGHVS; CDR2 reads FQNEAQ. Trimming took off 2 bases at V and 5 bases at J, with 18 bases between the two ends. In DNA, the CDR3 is TGTGCCAGCAGCTTAAGGAGGGGGTCCGGTTGGGAGACCCAGTACTTC. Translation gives CASSLRRGSGWETQYF. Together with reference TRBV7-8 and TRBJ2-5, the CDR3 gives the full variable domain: GAGVSQSPRYKVAKRGQDVALRCDPISGHVSLFWYQQALGQGPEFLTYFQNEAQLDKSGLPSDRFFAERPEGSVSTLKIQRTQQEDSAVYLCASSLRRGSGWETQYFGPGTRLLVL.

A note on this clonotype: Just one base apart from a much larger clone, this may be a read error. CDR3 sequence reads: CASSRQGHYNEQFF. DNA for the CDR3: TGTGCCAGCAGTCGACAGGGTCACTACAATGAGCAGTTCTTC. The chain links TRBV6-2 or TRBV6-3 to TRBJ2-1; TRBD1 agrees at 7 bases. The germline V gene encodes CDR1 MNHEY and CDR2 SVGEGT. This CDR3 region has 14 residues. V trimming: 5 bases; J trimming: 3 bases; junction bases outside the gene matches: 4.

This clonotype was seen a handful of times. The CDR3 DNA reads TGTGCCAGCTCACCAAACAAGAACACTGAAGCTTTCTTT. This sequence encodes CASSPNKNTEAFF. This chain joins TRBV18 and TRBJ1-1; D not certain. Germline-derived CDR1 and CDR2 are KGHSH and LQKENI. The CDR3 covers 13 residues. V was trimmed by 2 bases and J by 1 base, leaving 5 bases between them.

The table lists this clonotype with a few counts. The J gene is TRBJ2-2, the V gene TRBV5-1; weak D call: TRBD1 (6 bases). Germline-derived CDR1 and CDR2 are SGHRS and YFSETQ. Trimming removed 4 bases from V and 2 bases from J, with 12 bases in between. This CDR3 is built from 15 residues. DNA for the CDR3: TGCGCCAGCAGCATACGACAGGATAACACCGGGGAGCTGTTTTTT. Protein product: CASSIRQDNTGELFF.

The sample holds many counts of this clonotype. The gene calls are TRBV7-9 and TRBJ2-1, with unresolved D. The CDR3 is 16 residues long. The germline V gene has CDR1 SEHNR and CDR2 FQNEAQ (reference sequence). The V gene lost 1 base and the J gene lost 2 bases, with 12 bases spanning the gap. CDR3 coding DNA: TGTGCCAGCAGCTTAGGAATGGGCCTTCCCTACAATGAGCAGTTCTTC. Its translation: CASSLGMGLPYNEQFF.

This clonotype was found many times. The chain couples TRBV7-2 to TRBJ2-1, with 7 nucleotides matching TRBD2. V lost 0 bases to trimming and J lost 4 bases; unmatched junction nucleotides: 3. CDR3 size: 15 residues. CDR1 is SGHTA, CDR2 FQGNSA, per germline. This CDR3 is CASSLASGVYNEQFF. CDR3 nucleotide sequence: TGTGCCAGCAGCTTAGCCAGCGGGGTGTACAATGAGCAGTTCTTC.

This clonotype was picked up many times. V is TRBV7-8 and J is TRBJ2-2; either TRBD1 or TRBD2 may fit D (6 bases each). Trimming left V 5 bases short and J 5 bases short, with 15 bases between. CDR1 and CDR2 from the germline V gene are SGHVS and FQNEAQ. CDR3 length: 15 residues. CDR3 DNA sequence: TGTGCCAGCAGCGCGAATGGGGGGCGGACCGGGGAGCTGTTTTTT. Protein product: CASSANGGRTGELFF.

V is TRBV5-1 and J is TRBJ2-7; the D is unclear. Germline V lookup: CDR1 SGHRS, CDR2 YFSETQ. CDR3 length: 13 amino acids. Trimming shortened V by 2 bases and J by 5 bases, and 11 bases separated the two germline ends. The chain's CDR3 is CASSLPTPHEQYF. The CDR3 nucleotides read TGCGCCAGCAGCTTACCTACCCCACACGAGCAGTACTTC.

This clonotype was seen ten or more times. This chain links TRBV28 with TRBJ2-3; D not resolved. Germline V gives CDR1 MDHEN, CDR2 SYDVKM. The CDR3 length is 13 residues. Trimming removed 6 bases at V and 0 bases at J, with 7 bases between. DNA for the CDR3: TGTGCCAGCAGCGCCCCTAGCACAGATACGCAGTATTTT. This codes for CASSAPSTDTQYF. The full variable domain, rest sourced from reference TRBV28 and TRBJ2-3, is DVKVTQSSRYLVKRTGEKVFLECVQDMDHENMFWYRQDPGLGLRLIYFSYDVKMKEKGDIPEGYSVSREKKERFSLILESASTNQTSMYLCASSAPSTDTQYFGPGTRLTVL.

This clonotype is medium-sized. The CDR3 nucleotides are TGTGCCAGCAGCTACGACAGGTACAATGAGCAGTTCTTC. This sequence encodes CASSYDRYNEQFF. The V and J genes are TRBV7-2 and TRBJ2-1; a possible D gene is TRBD1 (6 bases). Germline V gene lookup returns CDR1 SGHTA and CDR2 FQGNSA. V lost 4 bases, J lost 4 bases, and 8 bases lay in between. The CDR3 covers 13 residues.